This T cell receptor beta chain was identified in a study of immune characterization of retroperitoneal liposarcoma. TCRdb re-derived calls from the PCR reads in MiXCR, one entry per CDR3 protein. The data show about 18,000 distinct CDR3 sequences, with 37% seen just once and around 7.4% held by the top ten. The CDR3 has 17 amino acids. The ends were cut back, 6 bases at V and 2 bases at J, with 21 bases in the middle. As for this clonotype: A read error may be the cause here, since a much bigger clone is one base away.

The chain couples TRBV12-3 or TRBV12-4 to TRBJ2-3; D is possibly TRBD1 or TRBD2 (6 bases each). Sample: blood. This clonotype originated in a male donor with retroperitoneal liposarcoma. The CDR3, as DNA: TGTGCCAGCAGGTTGGGGCAAGGAGGGGGTTCCACAGATACGCAGTATTTT. Translating it yields CASRLGQGGGSTDTQYF.